This T cell receptor (beta chain) was sequenced for a study of T-cell reconstitution after alpha-beta-depleted transplantation in children. Study-level points and caveats: T-cell counts and diversity were attributed mostly to newly produced T cells one year after transplant. After transplant, at about two months, alpha-beta T cells were reportedly derived from several hundred expanded graft clones.

Comments on this clonotype: Its specificity is not known.

As it was prepared, the TCRbeta library received unique molecular identifiers. Each CDR3 protein is one row after TCRdb ran MiXCR on the PCR reads. This table holds approximately 400,000 distinct CDR3 sequences, 16% found once. The receptor's source is a boy in the first two years of life who had a stem cell transplant for Wiskott-Aldrich syndrome, so the T cells may come from the graft donor. Sequenced here: PBMCs, mostly from graft donor cells, sampled 360 days after TCRalphabeta/CD19-depleted stem cell transplant.

The CDR3 reads CASSRYKLDNEQFF. In nucleotides, the CDR3 is TGTGCCAGCAGTCGATATAAACTCGACAATGAGCAGTTCTTC. The chain uses TRBV27 and TRBJ2-1; D gene ambiguous. Germline-derived CDR1 and CDR2 are MNHEY and SMNVEV (reference sequence). The CDR3 has 14 residues. V was clipped by 5 bases and J by 5 bases, with 13 bases between them.